A single sample is the source of the 18 T cell receptor beta chains below, sequenced in a study of T cells in Graves' hyperthyroidism and ophthalmopathy (dated by TCRdb to about 2019). The library was produced with multiplex PCR. Sequencer: Illumina HiSeq 2000. TCR beta CDR3 regions were amplified from RNA transcripts. For the first round of RT-PCR on the TCR CDR3, the HTBI primer set was used together with the Qiagen OneStep RT-PCR kit. TCRdb reworked the public reads: Q25 trimming with fastp, MiXCR clone assembly, productive beta chains retained. Each record represents a unique CDR3 protein, reported with the most common genes and DNA among its rows. This sample has hundreds of thousands of distinct CDR3 sequences in its table, and 18% of those were observed once. Around 17% of the sample is taken by the ten largest. Sequenced material: blood. The receptors derive from a woman between 45 and 60 years old with Graves' hyperthyroidism that later progressed to Graves' ophthalmopathy.

In its sample, this clonotype was seen many times. This likely comes from a read error, as the CDR3 has no conserved phenylalanine or tryptophan at its end. The chain couples TRBV5-1 to TRBJ1-1; 7 nucleotides match TRBD1. Germline CDR1 and CDR2: SGHRS and YFSETQ. The V segment lost 4 bases and the J segment 1 base; nucleotides outside the gene matches: 4. The CDR3 consists of 14 residues. CDR3 in amino acids: CASSIGTANTEAFL. The CDR3 DNA sequence: TGCGCCAGCAGCATTGGGACAGCGAACACTGAAGCTTTCCTT.

This clonotype showed up just a few times. The J gene is TRBJ2-7, the V gene TRBV9; D may be TRBD1 (6 bases). V was shortened by 3 bases and J by 2 bases, with 15 bases between the two germline ends. The CDR3 is 15 residues long. Germline V CDR1 and CDR2: SGDLS, YYNGEE. CDR3 in amino acids: CASSATTGATYEQYF. The CDR3 nucleotides are TGTGCCAGCAGCGCTACGACAGGAGCCACCTACGAGCAGTACTTC.

This rearrangement joins TRBV7-6 to TRBJ2-2, with TRBD1 matching 10 bases. This CDR3 has 17 amino acids. Germline assignment: CDR1 SGHVS and CDR2 FNYEAQ. Losses at the gene ends were 0 bases for V and 3 bases for J; bases not matched to a gene: 4. CDR3 nucleotides: TGTGCCAGCAGCTTAGCGGGACAGGGGAGGGACACCGGGGAGCTGTTTTTT. This encodes CASSLAGQGRDTGELFF.

The rearrangement joins TRBV15 to TRBJ1-5; no clear D. The CDR3 has 16 amino acids. From germline, CDR1 is LNHNV and CDR2 YYDKDF (reference sequence). V gave up 0 bases and J gave up 0 bases, with 9 bases separating them. The CDR3 loop reads CATSRDLGYSNQPQHF. The CDR3 DNA reads as TGTGCCACCAGCAGAGATCTAGGGTATAGCAATCAGCCCCAGCATTTT.

Ten or more counts support this clonotype. The chain has TRBV7-9 and TRBJ1-1; 8 nucleotides agree with TRBD1. The CDR3 contains 14 residues. The ends lost 7 bases at V and 3 bases at J; junction bases unmatched: 7. Germline CDR1 is SEHNR and CDR2 is FQNEAQ (reference sequence). In DNA form, the CDR3 reads TGTGCCAGCAAACCAATGACAGGGGACACTGAAGCTTTCTTT. Translating it yields CASKPMTGDTEAFF. The variable domain in full, completed from reference TRBV7-9 and TRBJ1-1, reads DTGVSQNPRHKITKRGQNVTFRCDPISEHNRLYWYRQTLGQGPEFLTYFQNEAQLEKSRLLSDRFSAERPKGSFSTLEIQRTEQGDSAMYLCASKPMTGDTEAFFGQGTRLTVV.

This sequence joins TRBV29-1 and TRBJ2-7; D possibly uses TRBD1 or TRBD2 (11 bases each). The germline V gene encodes CDR1 SQVTM and CDR2 ANQGSEA. V was pared by 6 bases and J by 6 bases, with 24 bases between. This CDR3 comprises 15 residues. This CDR3 is CSVALAGGTGGEQYF. As DNA, the CDR3 is TGCAGCGTGGCATTAGCGGGGGGGACAGGGGGCGAGCAGTACTTC.

This clonotype was seen ten or more times. The rearrangement joins TRBV3-1 to TRBJ1-5, with 7 positions matching TRBD1. V was pared by 2 bases and J by 3 bases, with 7 bases of the junction left unmatched. The CDR3 consists of 16 residues. Looked up from germline, CDR1 is LGHDT and CDR2 is YNNKEL (reference sequence). In nucleotides, the CDR3 is TGTGCCAGCAGCCAAACAGGGGTACAGGACAATCAGCCCCAGCATTTT. This translates into CASSQTGVQDNQPQHF.

Of note for this clonotype: Sequence at one end of the junction differs from germline and may be a read error. The chain has TRBV7-7 and TRBJ2-3; D gene ambiguous. CDR3 length: 14 amino acids. Per germline, CDR1 SSHAT and CDR2 FNYEAQ (reference sequence). CDR3 DNA: TGTGCTAGCAGCTCGACCTTATTCGGAGATACGCAGTATTTT. Its translation is CASSSTLFGDTQYF.

J is TRBJ1-1 and V is TRBV10-2; 7 nucleotides match TRBD1. This CDR3 has 13 amino acids. Trimming removed 8 bases from V and 5 bases from J; junction bases left unmatched: 8. CDR1 and CDR2 (germline): WSHSY, SAAADI. Written as DNA, the CDR3 is TGCGCCAGCGGATCCAGGGGGGGGACTGAAGCTTTCTTT. Protein sequence: CASGSRGGTEAFF.

This clonotype was observed many times. This chain connects TRBV20-1 to TRBJ2-3; D might be TRBD2 (5 bases). The CDR3 is 13 amino acids. Germline values: CDR1 DFQATT, CDR2 SNEGSKA (reference sequence). Trimming left V 7 bases short and J 5 bases short, with 16 bases between. The CDR3 is CSGGDSSVDTQYF. CDR3 in DNA: TGCAGTGGGGGAGACTCCTCCGTAGATACGCAGTATTTT.

This clonotype has just a few counts. This chain connects TRBV6-1 to TRBJ1-2; 7 positions match TRBD1. The CDR3 has 13 residues. The J segment lost 7 bases and the V segment lost 5 bases, leaving 7 bases of the junction unmatched. The V gene's germline CDR1 is MNHNS and CDR2 SASEGT. CDR3: CASSRTGPGGYTF. CDR3 in DNA: TGTGCCAGCAGTCGGACAGGCCCCGGTGGCTACACCTTC.

This clonotype was seen at least ten times. The chain recombines TRBV2 with TRBJ2-1; no clear D. Trimming shortened V by 0 bases and J by 12 bases, and 6 bases separated the two germline ends. CDR1 and CDR2 (germline): SNHLY, FYNNEI. The CDR3 runs 11 residues. The CDR3 nucleotides are TGTGCCAGCAGTGAAGCAAGGCCGCAGTTCTTC. It specifies CASSEARPQFF. The full variable domain, completed using reference TRBV2 and TRBJ2-1, is EPEVTQTPSHQVTQMGQEVILRCVPISNHLYFYWYRQILGQKVEFLVSFYNNEISEKSEIFDDQFSVERPDGSNFTLKIRSTKLEDSAMYFCASSEARPQFFGPGTRLTVL.

This clonotype was counted between two and nine times. The J gene is TRBJ1-6, the V gene TRBV19; D gene ambiguous. V was pared by 4 bases and J by 1 base, with 8 bases between. CDR3 length equals 15 residues. Germline V lookup: CDR1 LNHDA, CDR2 SQIVND (reference sequence). In DNA, the CDR3 is TGTGCCAGTAGTACCGTCGTATCCTATAATTCACCCCTCCACTTT. It yields the protein CASSTVVSYNSPLHF.

This clonotype was seen many times. The chain employs TRBV7-9 and TRBJ1-1; the D is unclear. This CDR3 spans 13 amino acids. V was clipped by 7 bases and J by 1 base, with 10 bases between them. Germline V gene sequence: CDR1 SEHNR, CDR2 FQNEAQ (reference sequence). The chain's CDR3 is CASTRHPNTEAFF. The CDR3 DNA is TGTGCCAGCACCAGACACCCGAACACTGAAGCTTTCTTT.

This clonotype was seen only a few times. V and J are TRBV27 and TRBJ1-6, with D hard to call. The germline V gene encodes CDR1 MNHEY and CDR2 SMNVEV (reference sequence). The CDR3 totals 17 residues. V was pared by 0 bases and J by 1 base, with 10 bases between. CDR3 residues: CASSLSSIGSYNSPLHF. CDR3 nucleotides: TGTGCCAGCAGTTTATCGTCCATCGGGTCCTATAATTCACCCCTCCACTTT.

In its sample, this clonotype was seen many times. V gene TRBV30 combines with J gene TRBJ2-7, with a tentative D call TRBD2 (5 bases). The length of the CDR3 is 13 residues. The ends were cut back, 1 base at V and 1 base at J, with 8 bases in the middle. Germline V lookup: CDR1 GTSNPN, CDR2 SVGIG (reference sequence). The CDR3 sequence is CAWSEGVSYEQYF. DNA of the CDR3: TGTGCCTGGAGTGAGGGAGTTTCCTACGAGCAGTACTTC.

This clonotype was found a few times. V is TRBV15 and J is TRBJ2-3, with D hard to call. Germline V CDR1 and CDR2: LNHNV, YYDKDF (reference sequence). V lost 1 base and J lost 4, with 6 bases in between. This CDR3 spans 13 amino acids. The CDR3 DNA follows: TGTGCCACCAGCAGAGTTGTCGCAGATACGCAGTATTTT. This encodes CATSRVVADTQYF.

Only a few counts were recorded for this clonotype. The chain links TRBV6-1 to TRBJ1-2; 7 nucleotides match TRBD1. The J segment lost 4 bases and the V segment lost 1 base, leaving 3 bases of the junction unmatched. There are 14 residues in the CDR3. Germline V lookup: CDR1 MNHNS, CDR2 SASEGT. The CDR3 nucleotides are TGTGCCAGCAGTGAAGTGGACAGGATCTATGGCTACACCTTC. Its translation: CASSEVDRIYGYTF.